This T cell receptor beta chain was captured in a study of T cells in Graves' hyperthyroidism and ophthalmopathy. This CDR3 has 15 amino acids. With 6 bases clipped from V and 7 bases from J, the junction kept 9 bases outside the gene matches. Authors of the study amplified TCR beta CDR3 regions from RNA transcripts. TCR CDR3 underwent first-round RT-PCR with the HTBI primer set. MiXCR, applied by TCRdb to the multiplex PCR reads, yields one record per CDR3 protein. The sample holds about 610,000 distinct CDR3 sequences; roughly 50% are singletons and the top ten take about 8%. The sample consisted of peripheral blood or thyroid tissue (not recorded which). The V and J genes are TRBV12-3 or TRBV12-4 and TRBJ1-6, with 7 positions matching TRBD1. This TCR came from a woman between 18 and 30 years old with Graves' hyperthyroidism. The CDR3 coding sequence is TGTGCCAGCAGCCCACTCGGACAGGAGAATTCACCCCTCCACTTT. This gives the protein CASSPLGQENSPLHF.